The 6 T cell receptor beta chains reported below all come from one sample, sequenced in a study of T cell repertoires in cytomegalovirus infection. TCRdb independently ran MiXCR on the reads; one entry per CDR3 protein. The repertoire has some 920,000 distinct CDR3 sequences, roughly 31% of them found once; the top ten carry under 15%. No antigen has been identified for these receptors. The specimen comprised cultured CD8+ T cells from PBMCs, sampled from culture after CMV antigen stimulation. Source of these receptors: a human donor in good health (CMV status not recorded). Some clones in this sample may be carry-over from other donors' samples.

The rearrangement uses TRBV27 and TRBJ2-3; D not certain. The CDR3 has 14 residues. With 5 bases removed from V and 3 bases from J, the gap between germline ends came to 12 bases. CDR1 and CDR2 (germline): MNHEY, SMNVEV (reference sequence). CDR3 sequence reads: CASSRASRTDTQYF. The CDR3 nucleotides are TGTGCCAGCAGTAGAGCTAGTAGGACAGATACGCAGTATTTT.

In this sample, this clonotype turned up many times. J is TRBJ2-2 and V is TRBV7-2, with TRBD2 matching 7 bases. V trimming: 5 bases; J trimming: 4 bases; junction bases outside the gene matches: 13. From germline, CDR1 is SGHTA and CDR2 FQGNSA. The CDR3 totals 17 residues. Here the CDR3 reads CASSPPGVWGGTGELFF. CDR3 nucleotide sequence: TGTGCCAGCAGCCCGCCGGGCGTCTGGGGGGGCACCGGGGAGCTGTTTTTT.

This clonotype has just a few counts. The CDR3: CASSYSTGDYEQYF. The CDR3 DNA sequence: TGTGCCAGCAGTTACTCGACAGGGGACTACGAGCAGTACTTC. V gene TRBV6-5 combines with J gene TRBJ2-7; the match to TRBD1 covers 8 bases. With V trimmed by 0 bases and J by 3 bases, 1 base remained unmatched. This CDR3 contains 14 residues. Germline values: CDR1 MNHEY, CDR2 SVGAGI.

The V and J genes are TRBV15 and TRBJ1-2; the D gene is possibly TRBD1 (6 bases). In germline, CDR1 is LNHNV, CDR2 YYDKDF (reference sequence). The length of the CDR3 is 15 residues. Between the trimmed V and J ends, which lost 0 bases and 5 bases, there was a span of 13 bases. CDR3: CATSRDLGRGYGYTF. CDR3 coding DNA: TGTGCCACCAGCAGAGATCTTGGCAGGGGTTATGGCTACACCTTC.

This chain uses TRBV20-1 with TRBJ2-1, with D unresolved. This CDR3 comprises 14 residues. Germline V gene lookup returns CDR1 DFQATT and CDR2 SNEGSKA (reference sequence). The ends were cut back, 0 bases at V and 1 base at J, with 7 bases in the middle. CDR3: CSARDQESYNEQFF. CDR3 sequence (DNA): TGCAGTGCTAGAGATCAGGAATCCTACAATGAGCAGTTCTTC.

The chain recombines TRBV5-1 with TRBJ1-1; 10 bases agree with TRBD1. From germline, CDR1 is SGHRS and CDR2 YFSETQ. With V trimmed by 2 bases and J by 8 bases, 6 bases remained unmatched. CDR3 size: 14 residues. The CDR3 DNA follows: TGCGCCAGCAGCTTAGGGACAGGGGCCGAAGAAGCTTTCTTT. Translation: CASSLGTGAEEAFF. The full variable domain, with the rest looked up from reference TRBV5-1 and TRBJ1-1, is KAGVTQTPRYLIKTRGQQVTLSCSPISGHRSVSWYQQTPGQGLQFLFEYFSETQRNKGNFPGRFSGRQFSNSRSEMNVSTLELGDSALYLCASSLGTGAEEAFFGQGTRLTVV.